Listed below are T cell receptor beta chains from one sample, sequenced in a study of blood T cell repertoires in COVID-19. Sequencing was performed with immunoSEQ multiplex PCR; in TCRdb, only in-frame clones are kept and a portion is missing. The table includes tens of thousands of clones, 82% detected once. Sequencing used peripheral blood. The receptors were sampled from an elderly woman with acute or convalescent COVID-19. Each CDR3 is given with its conserved first and last residue. The D gene is left open where the match is weak. Some rows mark clone size as missing; the rest say once, few, many or name a class of expanded clone.

d_call	v_call	j_call	clone_size	cdr3_nt	cdr3_aa
TRBD1	TRBV7-9	TRBJ1-5	NA	TGTGCCAGCAGCCCTGGACAGGACAATCAGCCCCAGCATTTT	CASSPGQDNQPQHF
NA	TRBV21-1	TRBJ1-3	NA	TGTGCCAGCAGCAAACGCACAAAACTCAGCAAACAGGGATACGGACACACCTCTGGAAACACCATATATTTT	CASSKRTKLSKQGYGHTSGNTIYF
TRBD1	TRBV15	TRBJ1-2	few	TGTGCCACCAGCAGAGATCAGGCAGGGGGAGAACAAGGCTACACCTTC	CATSRDQAGGEQGYTF
NA	TRBV3-1/TRBV3-2	TRBJ1-1	NA	TGTGCCAGCAGCTCTTTTGGACAGAGCACTGAAGCTTTCTTT	CASSSFGQSTEAFF
NA	TRBV19	TRBJ1-2	NA	TGTGCCACCCTGGGGAGGGGCTATGGCTACACCTTC	CATLGRGYGYTF
NA	TRBV6-7	TRBJ2-4	NA	TGTGCCAGCAGTTACCGTTTTCAGAGGGCCAAAAACATTCAGTACTTC	CASSYRFQRAKNIQYF
TRBD2	TRBV12-3/TRBV12-4	TRBJ2-1	NA	TGTGCCAGCAGCTCCGGGACTAGGGAGCAGTTCTTC	CASSSGTREQFF
NA	TRBV5-1	TRBJ2-7	NA	TGCGCCAGCAGCTTGGCACAGGGCTACGAGCAGTACTTC	CASSLAQGYEQYF
TRBD2	TRBV6-6	TRBJ2-2	NA	TGTGCCAGCAAGCGGGAGGGGTCCGGGGAGCTGTTTTTT	CASKREGSGELFF
NA	TRBV4-1	TRBJ2-1	NA	TGCGCCAGCAGCCAAGTAGGGCAGGGTGGCAATGAGCAGTTCTTC	CASSQVGQGGNEQFF
NA	TRBV11-2	TRBJ1-2	NA	TGTGCCAGCAGCTCGCCAGGGGATGGCTACACCTTC	CASSSPGDGYTF
TRBD1	TRBV19	TRBJ1-1	NA	TGTGCCACGAAGGACAGGGGGACTGAAGCTTTCTTT	CATKDRGTEAFF
TRBD1	TRBV6-5	TRBJ1-2	NA	TGTGCCAGCAACCCGGGACAGACTAACTATGGCTACACCTTC	CASNPGQTNYGYTF
TRBD1	TRBV18	TRBJ1-2	NA	TGTGCCAGCTCACCTGGGACAGCCAGTAACTATGGCTACACCTTC	CASSPGTASNYGYTF
TRBD2	TRBV10-3	TRBJ2-5	once	TGTGCCATCAGCAGCGGGGGTGGTGAGACCCAGTACTTC	CAISSGGGETQYF
NA	TRBV5-6	TRBJ1-5	NA	TGTGCCAGCAGCTTGTGGGGGGTTGGAGGGGCTCAGCCCCAGCATTTT	CASSLWGVGGAQPQHF
NA	TRBV28	TRBJ1-4	NA	TGTGCCACCAGACAGGAAAAACTGTTTTTT	CATRQEKLFF
NA	TRBV19	TRBJ1-5	NA	TGTGCCAGTAGCCTCCGGACACCACAGGGCAATCAGCCCCAGCATTTT	CASSLRTPQGNQPQHF
NA	TRBV19	TRBJ1-1	few	TGTGCCAGTACTTCTAAGGGGGCTGAAGCTTTCTTT	CASTSKGAEAFF
NA	TRBV18	TRBJ2-7	NA	TGTGCCAGCTCACCGGCAGGCCTGAGCTCCTACGAGCAGTACTTC	CASSPAGLSSYEQYF
NA	TRBV28	TRBJ2-7	NA	TGTGCCAGCAGTGGTCTCCGGGACAACGACGAGCAGTACTTC	CASSGLRDNDEQYF
NA	TRBV7-6	TRBJ2-2	few	TGTGCCAGCAGCTTAATACTCGGGGAGCTGTTTTTT	CASSLILGELFF
TRBD1	TRBV11-2	TRBJ1-4	NA	TGTGCCAGCTCTACTTATACCGGGACAGGGGGTGAAAAACTGTTTTTT	CASSTYTGTGGEKLFF
NA	TRBV15	TRBJ1-3	once	TGTGCCACCAGCAGCAGGGGAGGGGGGAACACCATATATTTT	CATSSRGGGNTIYF
NA	TRBV9	TRBJ2-7	NA	TGTGCCAGCAGCGTAGCAGGGACGGGAGACTACGAGCAGTACTTC	CASSVAGTGDYEQYF
NA	TRBV7-9	TRBJ1-2	NA	TGTGCCAGCAGCTTCTCGTATGGCTACACCTTC	CASSFSYGYTF